One TCR beta chain is described in this entry. Its recognized antigen is unknown. Base qualities are missing; no much larger clone stands one base away. The CDR3 holds 12 amino acids from the cysteine to the phenylalanine. Here the CDR3 DNA is all that survives: 36 bases in frame from base 1. Cut back by 1 base and 7 bases, the V and J ends lie 7 bases apart. The germline V gene (reference sequence) supplies CDR1 SEHNR and CDR2 FQNEAQ. Libraries came from 5' RACE. For sequencing, an Illumina HiSeq 2500 was employed. A second PCR of about 7 to 12 cycles was run with a J-beta primer mix and a sample-barcoded 5' primer. A unique molecular identifier was introduced onto each TCR beta cDNA molecule by a template-switch 5' adaptor carrying 12 random nucleotides. Each sample yielded at least 2.5 million CDR3-containing paired-end reads. First-strand cDNA was synthesized from all RNA with the Mint cDNA synthesis kit, primed by a TRBC-specific oligonucleotide. All cDNA was treated with uracil-DNA glycosylase and then went through a first 18-cycle PCR with the universal primers M1SS and BC2_uni_R. As for how the authors treated the data: Each sample was normalized by randomly selecting 1 million high-quality reads, each carrying a distinct molecular identifier. Instead of being binned into consensus sequences, reads that shared molecular identifiers were thrown out. MiTCR, set to a Q25 quality threshold and the strictest error-elimination algorithm, was used for CDR3 identification, clonotype clustering and error correction. A nonparametric unseen species model with Euler transformation was used to estimate a lower bound on total TCR beta diversity. The public reads were quality trimmed at Q25 with fastp and then assembled into clones with MiXCR by TCRdb, keeping productive beta chains. Rows merge per CDR3 protein into single entries with the most common DNA and genes. None of the V and J calls come from the authors' own analysis; TCRdb made them. The sample yields about 1.5 million distinct CDR3 sequences; approximately 38% were counted once. The ten biggest clones cover 7.9% of the sample.

The data stem from a study of blood T cells in healthy people across ages (dated by TCRdb to between 2014 and 2017). Looking at the study overall: Template switching captured roughly one uniquely barcoded TCR beta cDNA molecule per two T cells in model experiments. Age-related changes in TCR beta repertoire diversity were measured in the study by deep sequencing normalized with unique cDNA molecular identifiers. The donors were split into four age groups: young (average around 15 years), middle-aged (nearly 40), aged (roughly 60) and long-lived (roughly 86). To avoid experimental bias, donors of different ages were randomly spread across the sequencing lanes. The study analyzed two additional independent replicas of 1 million unique cDNA reads from the same blood draw for two donors, one aged 18 to 30 and one aged 80 or older. The study at large found these results: Observed TCR beta diversity per million T cells fell roughly linearly with age, and a significant reduction was already apparent by age about 43. The long-lived group showed more naive CD4+ T cells, fewer expanded clones and increased TCR diversity than the aged group, suggesting age selection. A strong correlation was found between observed TCR beta diversity and the percentage of naive T cells measured by flow cytometry. The CMV infection status of donors was not known, potentially confounding age-related changes in expanded clonotypes. Conclusive comparison of naive and antigen-experienced compartments was prevented by the profiling of bulk unsorted PBMCs. Total diversity estimates from one million sequenced T cells were considered lower bounds and underestimates.

Donors were 39 systemically healthy Caucasian individuals from Russia aged roughly 6 to 100 years. Ten milliliters of peripheral blood were drawn from each donor into EDTA-treated Vacutainer tubes. PBMCs were isolated by Ficoll-Paque density-gradient centrifugation, with at least 6 million obtained per sample. Total RNA was extracted from PBMCs with Trizol reagent, with at least 5.5 micrograms obtained per sample. For every donor, an aliquot of PBMCs went through flow cytometry to measure the percentages of naive CD45RAhigh/CD27high T cells. The TCR was taken from a woman in her late teens or twenties in good health. The sequence is built from TRBV7-9 and TRBJ1-1; no D gene call is confident. The specimen sequenced was blood. The DNA reads as follows: TGTGCCAGCAGCTTAGTTTACGGTGAAGCTTTCTTT. The encoded protein is CASSLVYGEAFF.